This T cell receptor (beta chain) is drawn from a study of CD8 T cells in ankylosing spondylitis. Whole-study findings and limits: The study identified a TCR beta motif of under 10 highly homologous variants that appeared characteristic of ankylosing spondylitis blood.

Comments on this clonotype: As yet, its antigen is unknown.

Quantitative 5'-RACE with molecular barcodes generated TCR beta libraries. TCRdb ran MiXCR on the 5' RACE reads and lists one entry per CDR3 protein. The sample has fewer than 250,000 distinct CDR3 sequences, over 9.5% seen once. The sequence was collected from a male donor with ankylosing spondylitis or in good health (not recorded which). Material: blood, either unsorted or a sorted T cell fraction (not recorded which).

The CDR3 DNA reads as TGTGCCAGCAGCAAAGGACTAGCGGGGCACCAAGAGACCCAGTACTTC. It is translated as CASSKGLAGHQETQYF. This chain joins TRBV7-8 and TRBJ2-5; TRBD2 matches 12 bases. The length of the CDR3 is 16 residues. The V and J ends lost 5 bases and 0 bases, in that order; junction bases with no gene match: 4. CDR1 and CDR2 from the germline V gene are SGHVS and FQNEAQ.